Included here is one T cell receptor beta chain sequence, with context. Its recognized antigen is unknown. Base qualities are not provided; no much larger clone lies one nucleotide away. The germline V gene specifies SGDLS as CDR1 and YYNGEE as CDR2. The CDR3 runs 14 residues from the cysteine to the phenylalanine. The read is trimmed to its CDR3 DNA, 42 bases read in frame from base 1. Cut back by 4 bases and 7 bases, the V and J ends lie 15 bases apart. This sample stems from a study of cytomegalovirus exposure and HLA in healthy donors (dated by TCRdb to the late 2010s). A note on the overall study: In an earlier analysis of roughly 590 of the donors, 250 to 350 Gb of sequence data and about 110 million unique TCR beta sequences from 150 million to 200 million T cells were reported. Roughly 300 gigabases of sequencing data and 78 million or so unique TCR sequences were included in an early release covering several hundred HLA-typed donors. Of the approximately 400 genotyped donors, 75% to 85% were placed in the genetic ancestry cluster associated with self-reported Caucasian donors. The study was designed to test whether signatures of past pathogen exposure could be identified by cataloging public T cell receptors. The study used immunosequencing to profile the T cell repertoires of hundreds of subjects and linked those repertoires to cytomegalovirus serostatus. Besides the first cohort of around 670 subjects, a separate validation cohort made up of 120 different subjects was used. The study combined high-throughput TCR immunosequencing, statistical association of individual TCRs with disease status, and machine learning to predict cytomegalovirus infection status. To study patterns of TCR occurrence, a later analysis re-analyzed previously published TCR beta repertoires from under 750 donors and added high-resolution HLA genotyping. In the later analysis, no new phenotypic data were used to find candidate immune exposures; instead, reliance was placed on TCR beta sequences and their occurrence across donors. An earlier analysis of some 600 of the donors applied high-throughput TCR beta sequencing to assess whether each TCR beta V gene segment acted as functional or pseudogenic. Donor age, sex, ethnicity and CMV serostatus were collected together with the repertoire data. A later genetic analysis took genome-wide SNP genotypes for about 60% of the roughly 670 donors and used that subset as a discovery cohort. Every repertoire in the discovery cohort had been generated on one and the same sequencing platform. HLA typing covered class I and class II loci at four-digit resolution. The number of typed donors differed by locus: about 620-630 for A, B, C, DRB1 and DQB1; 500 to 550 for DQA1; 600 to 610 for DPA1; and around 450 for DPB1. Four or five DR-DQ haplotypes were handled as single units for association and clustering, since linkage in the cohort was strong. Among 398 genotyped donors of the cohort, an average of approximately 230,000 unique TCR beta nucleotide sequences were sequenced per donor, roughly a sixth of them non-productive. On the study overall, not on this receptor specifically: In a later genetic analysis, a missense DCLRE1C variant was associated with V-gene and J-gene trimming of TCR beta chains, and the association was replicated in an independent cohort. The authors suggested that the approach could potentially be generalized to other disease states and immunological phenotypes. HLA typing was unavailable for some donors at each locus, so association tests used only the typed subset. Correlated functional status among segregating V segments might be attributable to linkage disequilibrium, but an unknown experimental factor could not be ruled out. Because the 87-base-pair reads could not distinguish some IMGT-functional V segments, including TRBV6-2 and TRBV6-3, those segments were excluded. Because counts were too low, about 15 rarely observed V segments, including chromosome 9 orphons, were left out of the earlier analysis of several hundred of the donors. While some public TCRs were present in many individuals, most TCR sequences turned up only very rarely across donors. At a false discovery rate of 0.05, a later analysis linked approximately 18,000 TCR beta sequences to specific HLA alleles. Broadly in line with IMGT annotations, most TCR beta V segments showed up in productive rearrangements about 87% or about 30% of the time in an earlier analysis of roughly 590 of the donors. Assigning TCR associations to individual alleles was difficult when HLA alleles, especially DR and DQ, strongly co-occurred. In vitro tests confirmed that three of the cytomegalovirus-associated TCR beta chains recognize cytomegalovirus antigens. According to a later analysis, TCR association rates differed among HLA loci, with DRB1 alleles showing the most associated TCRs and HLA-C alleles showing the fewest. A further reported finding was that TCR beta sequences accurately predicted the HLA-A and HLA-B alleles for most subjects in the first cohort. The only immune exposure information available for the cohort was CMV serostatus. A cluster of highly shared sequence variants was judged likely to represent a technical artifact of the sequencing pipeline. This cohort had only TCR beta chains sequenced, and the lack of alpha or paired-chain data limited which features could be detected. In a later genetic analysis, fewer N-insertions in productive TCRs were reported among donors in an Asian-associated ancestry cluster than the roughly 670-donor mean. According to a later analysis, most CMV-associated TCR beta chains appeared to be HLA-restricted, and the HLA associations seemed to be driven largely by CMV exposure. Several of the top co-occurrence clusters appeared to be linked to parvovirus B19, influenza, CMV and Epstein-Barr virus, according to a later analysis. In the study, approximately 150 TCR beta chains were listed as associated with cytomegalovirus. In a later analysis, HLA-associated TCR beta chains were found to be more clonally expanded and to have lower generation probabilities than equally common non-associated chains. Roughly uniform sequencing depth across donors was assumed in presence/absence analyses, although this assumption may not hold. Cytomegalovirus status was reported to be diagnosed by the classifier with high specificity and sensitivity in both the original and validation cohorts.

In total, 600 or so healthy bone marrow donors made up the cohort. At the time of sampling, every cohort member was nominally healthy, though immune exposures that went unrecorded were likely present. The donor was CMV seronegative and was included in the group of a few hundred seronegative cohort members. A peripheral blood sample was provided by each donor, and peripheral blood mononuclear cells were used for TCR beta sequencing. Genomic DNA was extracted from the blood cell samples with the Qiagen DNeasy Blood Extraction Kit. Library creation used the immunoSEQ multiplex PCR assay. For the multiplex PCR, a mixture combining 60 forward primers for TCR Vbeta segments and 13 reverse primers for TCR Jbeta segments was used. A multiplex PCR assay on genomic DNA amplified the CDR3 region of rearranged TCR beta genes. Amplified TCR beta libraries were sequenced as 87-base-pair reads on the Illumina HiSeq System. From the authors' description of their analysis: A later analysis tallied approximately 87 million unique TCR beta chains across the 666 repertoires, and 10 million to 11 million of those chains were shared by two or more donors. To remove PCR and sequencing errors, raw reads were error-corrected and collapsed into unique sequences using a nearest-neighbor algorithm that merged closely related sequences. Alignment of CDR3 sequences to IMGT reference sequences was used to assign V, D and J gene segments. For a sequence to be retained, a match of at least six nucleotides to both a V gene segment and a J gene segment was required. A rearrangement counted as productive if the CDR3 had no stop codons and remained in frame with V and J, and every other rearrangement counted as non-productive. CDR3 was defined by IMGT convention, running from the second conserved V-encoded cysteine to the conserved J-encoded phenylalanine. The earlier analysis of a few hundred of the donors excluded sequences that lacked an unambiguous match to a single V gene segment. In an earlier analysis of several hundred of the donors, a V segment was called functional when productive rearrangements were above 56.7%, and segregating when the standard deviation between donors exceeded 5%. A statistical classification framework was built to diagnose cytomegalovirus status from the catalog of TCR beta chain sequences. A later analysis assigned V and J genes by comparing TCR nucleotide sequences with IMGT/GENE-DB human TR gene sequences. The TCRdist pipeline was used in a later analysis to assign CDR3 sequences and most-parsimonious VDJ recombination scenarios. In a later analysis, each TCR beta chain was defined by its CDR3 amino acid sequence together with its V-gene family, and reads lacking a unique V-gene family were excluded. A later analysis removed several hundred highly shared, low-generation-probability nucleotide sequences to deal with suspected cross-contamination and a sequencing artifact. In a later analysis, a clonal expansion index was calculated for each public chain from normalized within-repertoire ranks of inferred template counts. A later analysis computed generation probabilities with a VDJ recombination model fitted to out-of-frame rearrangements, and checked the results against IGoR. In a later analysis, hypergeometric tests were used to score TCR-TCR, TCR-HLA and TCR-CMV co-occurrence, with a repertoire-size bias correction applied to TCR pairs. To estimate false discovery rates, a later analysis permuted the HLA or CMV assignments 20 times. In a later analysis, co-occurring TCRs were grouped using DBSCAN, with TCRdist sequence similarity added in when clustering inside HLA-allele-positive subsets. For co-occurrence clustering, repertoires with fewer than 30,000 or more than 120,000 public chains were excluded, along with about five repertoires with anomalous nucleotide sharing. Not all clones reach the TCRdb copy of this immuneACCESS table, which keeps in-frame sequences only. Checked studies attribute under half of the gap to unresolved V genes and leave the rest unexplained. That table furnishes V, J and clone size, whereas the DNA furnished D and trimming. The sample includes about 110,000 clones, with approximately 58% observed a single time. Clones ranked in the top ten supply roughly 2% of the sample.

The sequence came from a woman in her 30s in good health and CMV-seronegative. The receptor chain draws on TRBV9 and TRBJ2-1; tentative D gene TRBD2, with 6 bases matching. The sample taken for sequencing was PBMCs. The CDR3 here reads CASSTREYKNEQFF. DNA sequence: TGTGCCAGCAGCACTCGGGAGTACAAAAATGAGCAGTTCTTC.